This TCR beta chain was recovered during a study of T cell repertoires in cytomegalovirus infection. The germline gives CDR1 MNHEY, CDR2 SVGEGT. The CDR3 runs to 16 residues. The V gene lost 2 bases and the J gene lost 2 bases, with 16 bases spanning the gap. This clonotype was observed many times. Its antigen is unidentified. Study-wide findings and caveats: Identification of carriers of CMV plus the relevant HLA was performed using cumulative public TCR beta family frequency.

TCRdb fed the reads into MiXCR, producing one record per CDR3 protein. The data show approximately 500,000 distinct CDR3 sequences, about 33% seen once. This chain uses TRBV6-2 or TRBV6-3 with TRBJ2-7; D might be TRBD2 (6 bases). The source material was cultured PBMCs, sampled from culture after CMV antigen stimulation. This TCR was recovered from a human donor in good health (CMV status not recorded). Some clones in this sample may be carry-over from other donors' samples. The CDR3 DNA sequence: TGTGCCAGCAGTTACGCCGGGACTCCTACCACCTACGAGCAGTACTTC. As protein: CASSYAGTPTTYEQYF.